The sequence of this TCR beta chain was determined in a study of response to subunit inactivated influenza vaccine. This clonotype occurred many times. Its cognate antigen is unknown. TCRdb reprocessed the RT-PCR reads via MiXCR and lists one record per CDR3 protein. Among more than 700,000 distinct CDR3 sequences listed, 21% were seen once. Trimming removed 6 bases from V and 0 bases from J; junction bases left unmatched: 7. The CDR3 is 16 amino acids. Study-level findings and limits: The authors suggested that few new T cells are recruited per seasonal influenza vaccination.

The rearrangement links TRBV12-3 or TRBV12-4 to TRBJ2-4, with TRBD1 identical over 8 bases. The receptor was isolated from a man in his fifties who received an inactivated influenza vaccine. The input for sequencing was PBMCs from blood, taken more than 4 days after vaccination. DNA for the CDR3: TGTGCCAGCAGCCCCCGGACAGGGCTAGCCAAAAACATTCAGTACTTC. Its translation: CASSPRTGLAKNIQYF.